These 21 T cell receptor beta chains share one sample of origin, sequenced in a study of blood T cell repertoires in COVID-19. TCRdb keeps only in-frame clones here, not all; method: immunoSEQ multiplex PCR. The sample yields over 250,000 clones, 84% seen once. Sequencing was done on a sample of PBMCs or T cells enriched from blood (not recorded which). The receptors shown here come from a man younger than 45 with acute COVID-19.

The chain carries TRBV11-2 and TRBJ1-1; D remains unclear. CDR3 length: 13 residues. Trimming shortened V by 6 bases and J by 1 base, and 9 bases separated the two germline ends. Looked up from germline, CDR1 is SGHAT and CDR2 is FQNNGV. DNA for the CDR3: TGTGCCAGCAGATTAACGAGGAACACTGAAGCTTTCTTT. Translating gives CASRLTRNTEAFF.

The chain has TRBV6-5 and TRBJ2-2, with D perhaps TRBD2 (6 bases). This CDR3 is built from 16 residues. Per the germline V gene, CDR1 is MNHEY and CDR2 is SVGAGI. V lost 4 bases and J 0 bases, leaving 12 bases between the germline ends. The CDR3 bases are TGTGCCAGCAGTTCCATGGGGGAGGCGAACACCGGGGAGCTGTTTTTT. Protein: CASSSMGEANTGELFF.

The CDR3 coding sequence is TGCGCCAGCAGCACAGACGGGAACACTGAAGCTTTCTTT. It is translated as CASSTDGNTEAFF. This chain joins TRBV5-1 and TRBJ1-1; D unclear. Germline lookup yields CDR1 SGHRS and CDR2 YFSETQ. The length of the CDR3 is 13 residues. Between the trimmed V and J ends, which lost 4 bases and 1 base, there was a span of 8 bases.

This CDR3 is CASSERTSGIDEQFF. The CDR3 coding sequence is TGTGCCAGCAGTGAACGGACTAGCGGGATCGATGAGCAGTTCTTC. V gene TRBV2 combines with J gene TRBJ2-1, with 12 bases matching TRBD2. Losses at the gene ends were 2 bases for V and 8 bases for J; bases not matched to a gene: 4. This CDR3 has 15 residues. The germline CDR1 and CDR2 sequences are SNHLY and FYNNEI.

The CDR3: CASSIRDRDTDTQYF. The CDR3 DNA sequence: TGTGCCAGCTCAATCCGGGACAGAGACACAGATACGCAGTATTTT. V usage is TRBV18 and J usage is TRBJ2-3, with 7 bases matching TRBD1. CDR1 is KGHSH and CDR2 is LQKENI in the germline V gene. This CDR3 has 15 residues. V dropped 5 bases and J dropped 2; count of bases not matched to a gene: 7.

The chain's CDR3 is CASSLGLSSGNEQFF. The CDR3 DNA is TGTGCCAGCAGCTTAGGACTCTCCTCAGGCAATGAGCAGTTCTTC. V and J are TRBV5-4 and TRBJ2-1, with a possible D match to TRBD2 (5 bases). CDR1 is SGHNT, CDR2 YYREEE, per germline (reference sequence). The CDR3 loop spans 15 amino acids. V shed 2 bases and J shed 6 bases, with 15 bases lying between them. The full variable domain, rest sourced from reference TRBV5-4 and TRBJ2-1, is ETGVTQSPTHLIKTRGQQVTLRCSSQSGHNTVSWYQQALGQGPQFIFQYYREEENGRGNFPPRFSGLQFPNYSSELNVNALELDDSALYLCASSLGLSSGNEQFFGPGTRLTVL.

V is TRBV19 and J is TRBJ1-3; no definite D call. V shed 7 bases and J shed 4 bases, with 11 bases lying between them. Germline V gene data show CDR1 as LNHDA and CDR2 as SQIVND (reference sequence). The CDR3 runs to 13 residues. CDR3 DNA sequence: TGTGCCAGTACCTACGAACGGGGAAACACCATATATTTT. Translation gives CASTYERGNTIYF.

The rearrangement links TRBV7-2 to TRBJ2-5, with D possibly TRBD1 on 5 matching bases. The CDR3 is 14 residues long. Per germline, CDR1 SGHTA and CDR2 FQGNSA. Deletions cut 5 bases from V and 2 bases from J, with 12 bases between. The CDR3, as DNA: TGTGCCAGCAGCAACCGGACATTACAAGAGACCCAGTACTTC. Translating it yields CASSNRTLQETQYF.

This chain joins TRBV9 and TRBJ2-3; the match to TRBD2 covers 7 bases. This CDR3 comprises 15 residues. V was pared by 4 bases and J by 5 bases, with 10 bases of the junction left unmatched. CDR1 is SGDLS, CDR2 YYNGEE, per germline. CDR3 protein: CASSPAAGIIDTQYF. The CDR3, as DNA: TGTGCCAGCAGCCCAGCAGCGGGAATCATAGATACGCAGTATTTT.

This chain joins TRBV4-3 and TRBJ2-4; D is unclear. Germline CDR1 reads LGHNA; CDR2 reads YSLEER. The CDR3 totals 16 residues. Trimming left V 0 bases short and J 6 bases short, with 15 bases between. In DNA form, the CDR3 reads TGCGCCAGCAGCCAAGATCATCTACCCAAAGTAAACATTCAGTACTTC. As protein: CASSQDHLPKVNIQYF.

This chain connects TRBV18 to TRBJ2-7; D might be TRBD1 (6 bases). Germline loops: CDR1 KGHSH, CDR2 LQKENI. The V and J ends lost 5 bases and 7 bases respectively, with 15 bases between them. The CDR3 is 13 amino acids. The CDR3 is CASSSGERGEQYV. The CDR3 region has the DNA TGTGCCAGCTCATCAGGGGAAAGAGGTGAGCAGTACGTC.

This chain links TRBV18 with TRBJ1-4, with 8 bases aligning to TRBD1. Germline V gene lookup returns CDR1 KGHSH and CDR2 LQKENI. J gave up 7 bases and V 3 bases, and 10 bases lay outside the gene matches. The CDR3 is 16 residues long. This CDR3 is CASSPLRAGGVEKLFF. The CDR3 nucleotides read TGTGCCAGCTCACCCCTCCGGGCAGGGGGCGTTGAAAAACTGTTTTTT.

This clone was seen only a few times. The chain couples TRBV11-3 to TRBJ1-4; no definite D call. Germline CDR1 SGHNT, CDR2 YENEEA. This CDR3 is 14 amino acids long. With 8 bases removed from V and 5 bases from J, the gap between germline ends came to 15 bases. This CDR3 is CASGRGALNEKLFF. Here the CDR3 DNA reads TGTGCCAGCGGACGGGGAGCGCTAAATGAAAAACTGTTTTTT.

V is TRBV19 and J is TRBJ1-2; no definite D call. Trimming removed 1 base from V and 4 bases from J, with 4 bases in between. This CDR3 is built from 12 residues. Germline lookup yields CDR1 LNHDA and CDR2 SQIVND (reference sequence). In DNA form, the CDR3 reads TGTGCCAGTAGTATAGCCAGCTATGGCTACACCTTC. Amino acid sequence: CASSIASYGYTF.

This chain links TRBV20-1 with TRBJ1-5; 7 nucleotides align to TRBD1. CDR1 and CDR2 (germline): DFQATT, SNEGSKA (reference sequence). The CDR3 totals 15 residues. J gave up 0 bases and V 3 bases, and 5 bases lay outside the gene matches. CDR3 sequence: CSASGTVHSNQPQHF. As DNA, the CDR3 is TGCAGTGCTAGTGGGACAGTTCATAGCAATCAGCCCCAGCATTTT.

The chain carries TRBV6-1 and TRBJ2-2; 8 nucleotides line up with TRBD2. With V trimmed by 4 bases and J by 0 bases, 7 bases remained unmatched. The germline CDR1 and CDR2 sequences are MNHNS and SASEGT. The CDR3 extends over 17 amino acids. CDR3 amino acids: CASSGELAAANTGELFF. In DNA form, the CDR3 reads TGTGCCAGCAGTGGAGAACTAGCGGCCGCGAACACCGGGGAGCTGTTTTTT.

V is TRBV27 and J is TRBJ1-1, with D possibly matching TRBD1 (6 bases). The germline V gene encodes CDR1 MNHEY and CDR2 SMNVEV (reference sequence). CDR3 length equals 12 residues. V lost 6 bases and J lost 8, with 13 bases in between. The CDR3 region is CASRSTGSEAFF. CDR3 sequence (DNA): TGTGCCAGCAGGTCCACAGGGTCAGAAGCTTTCTTT.

The chain combines TRBV7-2 with TRBJ2-5, with no clear D. Trimming pared 5 bases from V and 5 bases from J, leaving 12 bases between. The CDR3 has 13 amino acids. Germline CDR1 is SGHTA and CDR2 is FQGNSA. The CDR3 DNA reads as TGTGCCAGCAGCCCCGCCCCGCGGGAGACCCAGTACTTC. Its translation is CASSPAPRETQYF.

This rearrangement joins TRBV7-6 to TRBJ1-6; 8 positions match TRBD1. Per the germline V gene, CDR1 is SGHVS and CDR2 is FNYEAQ. Trimming cost V 5 bases and J 14 bases; bases outside gene matches: 8. This CDR3 has 13 amino acids. In DNA, the CDR3 is TGTGCCAGCAGCGCGACAGGGGAATTCACCCTCCACTTT. Amino acids: CASSATGEFTLHF.

The chain uses TRBV27 and TRBJ1-5; no definite D call. Germline V gene lookup returns CDR1 MNHEY and CDR2 SMNVEV (reference sequence). This CDR3 has 15 residues. V gave up 3 bases and J gave up 0 bases, with 9 bases separating them. Here the CDR3 reads CASSFSGPSNQPQHF. CDR3 nucleotides: TGTGCCAGCAGTTTCTCAGGTCCTAGCAATCAGCCCCAGCATTTT.

The rearrangement joins TRBV18 to TRBJ1-4; TRBD1 might be the D (6 bases). This CDR3 is 14 amino acids long. Germline CDR1 is KGHSH and CDR2 is LQKENI. Trimming took 1 base from V and 3 from J, leaving 6 bases between them. CDR3 nucleotides: TGTGCCAGCTCACCACAGGGGGCTAATGAAAAACTGTTTTTT. This sequence encodes CASSPQGANEKLFF.